The 20 T cell receptor beta chains below were found in one sample sequenced in a study of control samples from healthy donors and cancer patients. Sequencing was performed with immunoSEQ multiplex PCR; in TCRdb, only in-frame clones are kept and a portion is missing. The repertoire holds some 250,000 clones, with around 80% as singletons. Sequencing was performed on PBMCs. These receptors came from a woman aged 60-75 years with lung cancer.

The sample holds one count of this clone. The V gene is TRBV24-1, the J gene TRBJ2-2; 7 bases are a match to TRBD1. Germline V gene lookup returns CDR1 KGHDR and CDR2 SFDVKD. Losses at the gene ends were 3 bases for V and 2 bases for J; bases not matched to a gene: 5. The CDR3 covers 16 residues. The CDR3, as DNA: TGTGCCACCAGTGATGACAGGGTGCAAAACACCGGGGAGCTGTTTTTT. It codes for CATSDDRVQNTGELFF.

This chain uses TRBV4-1 with TRBJ1-2; D gene unclear. V was trimmed by 0 bases and J by 5 bases, leaving 7 bases between them. The CDR3 runs to 13 residues. CDR1 and CDR2 (germline): MGHRA, YSYEKL. CDR3 nucleotide sequence: TGCGCCAGCAGCCAAGATGGCGGGTATGGCTACACCTTC. It is translated as CASSQDGGYGYTF.

The genes are TRBV6-5 and TRBJ1-5, with no clear D. From germline, CDR1 is MNHEY and CDR2 SVGAGI. V was pared by 0 bases and J by 3 bases, with 3 bases between. The CDR3 totals 13 residues. The CDR3 here is CASSYSPNQPQHF. For the CDR3, the DNA is TGTGCCAGCAGTTACTCCCCCAATCAGCCCCAGCATTTT.

The CDR3 DNA reads as TGTGCCAGTAGTATTACCCATGGCTACACCTTC. It is translated as CASSITHGYTF. The V call is TRBV19, the J call TRBJ1-2; no reliable D call. Germline loops: CDR1 LNHDA, CDR2 SQIVND (reference sequence). This CDR3 is built from 11 residues. V was cut by 3 bases and J by 6 bases, with 5 bases left in between.

J is TRBJ2-3 and V is TRBV6-2 or TRBV6-3; 10 bases map to TRBD1. The CDR3 runs to 17 residues. J was trimmed by 0 bases and V by 5 bases; bases with no gene match: 8. Germline-derived CDR1 and CDR2 are MNHEY and SVGEGT. CDR3 bases: TGTGCCAGCAGTAGTCGACAGGGGGCCTCTAGCACAGATACGCAGTATTTT. This encodes CASSSRQGASSTDTQYF.

In regard to this clone: Other DNA sequences from this sample encode an identical CDR3 as well. The V gene is TRBV24-1, the J gene TRBJ2-2, with D perhaps TRBD1 or TRBD2 (5 bases each). Germline V CDR1 and CDR2: KGHDR, SFDVKD. The CDR3 is 16 residues long. The germline V and J ends were trimmed by 4 bases and 1 base, with 12 bases remaining between them. CDR3 amino acids: CATSDPGTGNTGELFF. In DNA form, the CDR3 reads TGTGCCACCAGTGACCCCGGGACGGGGAACACCGGGGAGCTGTTTTTT.

This sequence joins TRBV5-1 and TRBJ2-5; D tentatively reads TRBD1 or TRBD2 (6 bases each). In germline, CDR1 is SGHRS, CDR2 YFSETQ. Between the trimmed V and J ends, which lost 4 bases and 1 base, there was a span of 14 bases. The CDR3 has 15 residues. Here the CDR3 reads CASSPRGLLQETQYF. The CDR3 coding sequence is TGCGCCAGCAGCCCCAGGGGACTCCTCCAAGAGACCCAGTACTTC.

This chain connects TRBV3-1 (or the pseudogene TRBV3-2) to TRBJ2-5; D might be TRBD1 or TRBD2, each matching 5 bases. The CDR3 is made up of 14 amino acids. Per the germline V gene, CDR1 is LGHDT and CDR2 is YNNKEL (reference sequence). V was cut by 7 bases and J by 1 base, with 13 bases left in between. CDR3 in amino acids: CASTYHGGQETQYF. The CDR3 coding sequence is TGTGCCAGCACCTACCATGGGGGCCAAGAGACCCAGTACTTC.

The chain links TRBV27 to TRBJ1-2; 9 positions match TRBD1. The CDR3 is 13 residues long. V lost 6 bases to trimming and J lost 7 bases; unmatched junction nucleotides: 6. Germline assignment: CDR1 MNHEY and CDR2 SMNVEV (reference sequence). The CDR3 is CASRPTGGAGYTF. The CDR3 region has the DNA TGTGCCAGCAGACCCACAGGGGGCGCTGGCTACACCTTC.

The V call is TRBV5-1, the J call TRBJ1-2, with TRBD1 matching over 7 bases. The germline gives CDR1 SGHRS, CDR2 YFSETQ. CDR3 size: 15 residues. After removal of 0 bases from V and 5 bases from J, the junction contained 7 bases not matched to a gene. The chain's CDR3 is CASSLEGGLGYGYTF. In nucleotides, the CDR3 is TGCGCCAGCAGCTTGGAAGGGGGCTTGGGGTATGGCTACACCTTC.

The J gene is TRBJ1-3, the V gene TRBV9, with 7 bases fitting TRBD1. Germline CDR1 SGDLS, CDR2 YYNGEE. V dropped 4 bases and J dropped 4; count of bases not matched to a gene: 14. The CDR3 extends over 17 amino acids. CDR3 loop: CASSLAPGGQGGNTIYF. CDR3 DNA sequence: TGTGCCAGCAGCCTAGCCCCAGGGGGGCAGGGGGGAAACACCATATATTTT.

The rearrangement uses TRBV5-4 and TRBJ1-1; tentative D call: TRBD1 (6 bases). This CDR3 is 16 amino acids long. CDR1 and CDR2 from the germline V gene are SGHNT and YYREEE (reference sequence). V was pared by 0 bases and J by 6 bases, with 18 bases between. The CDR3 loop is CASSLEGGNRRAEAFF. The CDR3 region has the DNA TGTGCCAGCAGCTTGGAGGGGGGCAATCGGCGGGCTGAAGCTTTCTTT.

The chain employs TRBV11-1 and TRBJ1-1; no firm D call. Trimming removed 3 bases at V and 2 bases at J, with 7 bases between. This CDR3 has 13 amino acids. Germline CDR1 is SGHAT and CDR2 is FQDESV (reference sequence). The CDR3 DNA reads TGTGCCAGCAGCTTCGGGTCCAACACTGAAGCTTTCTTT. Protein product: CASSFGSNTEAFF.

This clone was seen once. The gene calls are TRBV5-1 and TRBJ1-6; no clear D gene. The length of the CDR3 is 15 residues. Between the trimmed V and J ends, which lost 5 bases and 8 bases, there was a span of 17 bases. Germline CDR1 is SGHRS and CDR2 is YFSETQ. CDR3 nucleotide sequence: TGCGCCAGCAGGGGTGGGCAGGACCGACATTCACCCCTCCACTTT. This codes for CASRGGQDRHSPLHF.

J is TRBJ2-2 and V is TRBV28, with TRBD1 matching over 8 bases. Trimming removed 8 bases from V and 7 bases from J; junction bases left unmatched: 12. Germline assignment: CDR1 MDHEN and CDR2 SYDVKM. The CDR3 has 15 residues. The chain's CDR3 is CASFADRGNGGELFF. Here the CDR3 DNA reads TGTGCCAGCTTCGCCGACAGGGGCAATGGCGGGGAGCTGTTTTTT.

The chain is built from TRBV19 and TRBJ1-1, with D perhaps matching TRBD1 (5 bases). Per germline, CDR1 LNHDA and CDR2 SQIVND (reference sequence). The V end lost 9 bases, the J end lost 2 bases, and 28 bases lay between the germline ends. The CDR3 spans 18 residues. CDR3 DNA sequence: TGTGCCAGCCGAAAAGACTACGGGACGATTCGGGGCAACACTGAAGCTTTCTTT. Translation gives CASRKDYGTIRGNTEAFF.

This chain joins TRBV13 and TRBJ1-1, with 9 bases identical to TRBD1. CDR1 is PRHDT, CDR2 FYEKMQ, per germline (reference sequence). The CDR3 length is 13 residues. After removal of 0 bases from V and 11 bases from J, the junction contained 4 bases not matched to a gene. The CDR3 loop is CASSLGQGAWAFF. The CDR3, as DNA: TGTGCCAGCAGCTTAGGACAGGGGGCTTGGGCTTTCTTT. Based on the CDR3 plus reference TRBV13 and TRBJ1-1, the full variable domain is AAGVIQSPRHLIKEKRETATLKCYPIPRHDTVYWYQQGPGQDPQFLISFYEKMQSDKGSIPDRFSAQQFSDYHSELNMSSLELGDSALYFCASSLGQGAWAFFGQGTRLTVV.

The J gene is TRBJ2-5, the V gene TRBV28; the match to TRBD1 covers 9 bases. Trimming removed 5 bases from V and 5 bases from J; junction bases left unmatched: 9. The CDR3 is 15 amino acids. Germline values: CDR1 MDHEN, CDR2 SYDVKM. The CDR3 reads CASSLQGAGWETQYF. CDR3 coding DNA: TGTGCCAGCAGTCTACAGGGGGCAGGCTGGGAGACCCAGTACTTC. Drawing the rest from reference TRBV28 and TRBJ2-5, the complete variable domain is DVKVTQSSRYLVKRTGEKVFLECVQDMDHENMFWYRQDPGLGLRLIYFSYDVKMKEKGDIPEGYSVSREKKERFSLILESASTNQTSMYLCASSLQGAGWETQYFGPGTRLLVL.

This clone was observed a handful of times. The V call is TRBV7-9, the J call TRBJ2-5, with D possibly being TRBD1 or TRBD2 (6 bases each). CDR1 SEHNR and CDR2 FQNEAQ come from the germline V gene (reference sequence). V was clipped by 4 bases and J by 5 bases, with 20 bases between them. The CDR3 loop spans 16 amino acids. The CDR3 nucleotides read TGTGCCAGCAGCTCCCTCGGGGGCGGGGTCGGGGAGACCCAGTACTTC. Translation: CASSSLGGGVGETQYF.

The chain links TRBV28 to TRBJ1-5; a possible D gene is TRBD1 (6 bases). V lost 8 bases, J lost 4 bases, and 18 bases lay in between. Germline CDR1 is MDHEN and CDR2 is SYDVKM. The length of the CDR3 is 15 residues. CDR3 in amino acids: CASSPNRVRNQPQHF. The CDR3, as DNA: TGTGCCAGCTCCCCGAACAGGGTACGGAATCAGCCCCAGCATTTT.